This TCR beta chain comes out of a study of OX40 agonist ivuxolimab in advanced cancers. At the level of the study: People in dose escalation had one of these cancers: hepatocellular carcinoma, melanoma, renal cell or head and neck cancer. Aged roughly 23 to 80 with a mean of about 60 years, they were approximately 80% male.

The V and J ends lost 5 bases and 2 bases, in that order; junction bases with no gene match: 10. Germline V gene data show CDR1 as SGHTA and CDR2 as FQGTGA. The CDR3 is 17 amino acids. About this clone: The target antigen is unknown.

Clones were sequenced by immunoSEQ multiplex PCR, and TCRdb holds only the in-frame ones, with some missing. The data show more than 55,000 clones, roughly 90% seen once. Exclusion of a patient followed from autoimmune disease history or systemic immunosuppression. Broader study findings: People who partly responded at 0.1-3.0 mg/kg had some of the least clonal expansion seen.

This sample comprised CD4+ or CD8+ T cells sorted from blood, obtained in a trial of the OX40 agonist ivuxolimab. V and J are TRBV7-3 and TRBJ2-5; TRBD2 agrees at 11 bases. This clonotype originated in an adult with an advanced solid tumor such as melanoma, head and neck, liver or kidney cancer. The CDR3 bases are TGTGCCAGCAGCCCTGGGAGGGCTAGCGGGGGGCAAGAGACCCAGTACTTC. Its translation: CASSPGRASGGQETQYF.